The 30 T cell receptor beta chains below all came from one sample that was sequenced in a study of lymphopenia after photon versus proton radiotherapy. Some clones are missing from TCRdb's copy, which holds only in-frame ones; the method was immunoSEQ multiplex PCR. The sample comprises around 63,000 clones, around 87% of which are singletons, and 10% to 14% rests with the top ten. The input for sequencing was peripheral blood, taken from a patient treated with proton-based radiotherapy. The receptors derive from a man at least 80 years old with esophageal cancer.

The chain links TRBV11-2 to TRBJ2-3; D gene unclear. Germline CDR1 and CDR2: SGHAT and FQNNGV. The CDR3 spans 13 residues. V lost 0 bases and J 2 bases, leaving 3 bases between the germline ends. The CDR3 coding sequence is TGTGCCAGCAGCTTAGACGTCACAGATACGCAGTATTTT. It yields the protein CASSLDVTDTQYF.

This sequence joins TRBV19 and TRBJ1-6; TRBD1 is a possible D gene (5 bases). The CDR3 spans 13 residues. Germline V gene data show CDR1 as LNHDA and CDR2 as SQIVND (reference sequence). Between the trimmed V and J ends, which lost 3 bases and 8 bases, there was a span of 8 bases. The CDR3 DNA is TGTGCCAGTAGTATGCTACAGGATTCACCCCTCCACTTT. Its translation is CASSMLQDSPLHF. The variable domain in full, completed from reference TRBV19 and TRBJ1-6, reads DGGITQSPKYLFRKEGQNVTLSCEQNLNHDAMYWYRQDPGQGLRLIYYSQIVNDFQKGDIAEGYSVSREKKESFPLTVTSAQKNPTAFYLCASSMLQDSPLHFGNGTRLTVT.

This chain's CDR3 is CASSLGPPSSYNEQFF. DNA for the CDR3: TGTGCCAGCAGCTTGGGGCCTCCCAGCTCCTACAATGAGCAGTTCTTC. The J gene is TRBJ2-1, the V gene TRBV5-5; no firm D call. The CDR3 runs 16 residues. V was pared by 0 bases and J by 0 bases, with 10 bases between. The V gene's germline CDR1 is SGHKS and CDR2 YYEKEE (reference sequence). The full variable domain, with the rest looked up from reference TRBV5-5 and TRBJ2-1, is DAGVTQSPTHLIKTRGQQVTLRCSPISGHKSVSWYQQVLGQGPQFIFQYYEKEERGRGNFPDRFSARQFPNYSSELNVNALLLGDSALYLCASSLGPPSSYNEQFFGPGTRLTVL.

The J gene is TRBJ2-6, the V gene TRBV9; 10 bases map to TRBD1. This CDR3 spans 16 amino acids. After removal of 4 bases from V and 4 bases from J, the junction contained 5 bases not matched to a gene. Germline V gene sequence: CDR1 SGDLS, CDR2 YYNGEE. The chain's CDR3 is CASSFGTGAGANVLTF. The CDR3 DNA reads TGTGCCAGCAGCTTTGGGACAGGGGCCGGGGCCAACGTCCTGACTTTC.

In this sample, this clone turned up once. The rearrangement uses TRBV19 and TRBJ1-1; 11 nucleotides match TRBD1. Per the germline V gene, CDR1 is LNHDA and CDR2 is SQIVND (reference sequence). V dropped 5 bases and J dropped 4; count of bases not matched to a gene: 6. The CDR3 runs 15 residues. Here the CDR3 reads CASSLGGQGATEAFF. The CDR3 region has the DNA TGTGCCAGTAGTCTCGGAGGACAGGGGGCCACTGAAGCTTTCTTT.

The chain couples TRBV15 to TRBJ2-5; TRBD2 is a possible D gene (5 bases). V lost 0 bases and J lost 6, with 8 bases in between. This CDR3 region has 13 residues. The germline CDR1 and CDR2 sequences are LNHNV and YYDKDF (reference sequence). The CDR3 coding sequence is TGTGCCACCAGCAGAGATCTAGCTCAGACCCAGTACTTC. Amino acids: CATSRDLAQTQYF.

The V call is TRBV19, the J call TRBJ2-1; D is possibly TRBD2 (5 bases). The germline V and J ends were trimmed by 6 bases and 5 bases, with 14 bases remaining between them. Germline CDR1 and CDR2: LNHDA and SQIVND (reference sequence). This CDR3 region has 14 residues. CDR3 nucleotides: TGTGCCAGTAGAATGGCTAGCTCAGACAATGAGCAGTTCTTC. This translates into CASRMASSDNEQFF.

The chain recombines TRBV21-1 with TRBJ2-5; the table's D call TRBD1 went unverified against the DNA. TRBV21-1 is marked as a pseudogene. This CDR3 contains 16 residues. Here the CDR3 reads CASSYGKDRAQVGQYF. CDR3 in DNA: TGTGCCAGCAGCTACGGGAAGGACAGGGCTCAGGTCGGCCAGTACTTC.

The chain joins TRBV6-1 to TRBJ1-5; D not certain. Per germline, CDR1 MNHNS and CDR2 SASEGT. The CDR3 covers 13 residues. Trimming took 6 bases from V and 6 from J, leaving 12 bases between them. In nucleotides, the CDR3 is TGTGCCAGCAGATCCCCCACTGGTCAGCCCCAGCATTTT. Amino acids: CASRSPTGQPQHF.

The chain links TRBV6-5 to TRBJ1-5; D is undetermined. CDR1 and CDR2 (germline): MNHEY, SVGAGI. V was shortened by 4 bases and J by 1 base, with 8 bases between the two germline ends. There are 14 residues in the CDR3. In nucleotides, the CDR3 is TGTGCCAGCAGTTCCCCATGGAGCAATCAGCCCCAGCATTTT. Translated: CASSSPWSNQPQHF.

CDR3 residues: CASSLGGYDYEQYF. Written as DNA, the CDR3 is TGTGCCAGCAGCTTAGGAGGATATGACTACGAGCAGTACTTC. V gene TRBV7-6 combines with J gene TRBJ2-7; no firm D call. This CDR3 contains 14 residues. V lost 1 base, J lost 3 bases, and 10 bases lay in between. CDR1 and CDR2 from the germline V gene are SGHVS and FNYEAQ.

The chain links TRBV29-1 to TRBJ1-2; possible D gene TRBD1, 5 bases. Germline CDR1 is SQVTM and CDR2 is ANQGSEA. The V end lost 7 bases, the J end lost 4 bases, and 13 bases lay between the germline ends. This CDR3 is built from 12 residues. CDR3 nucleotide sequence: TGCAGCGCAGCCGGGACGGGCTATGGCTACACCTTC. It codes for CSAAGTGYGYTF.

V gene TRBV19 combines with J gene TRBJ1-2; 7 nucleotides line up with TRBD1. V was clipped by 9 bases and J by 4 bases; unmatched bases: 5. This CDR3 region has 12 residues. Germline V CDR1 and CDR2: LNHDA, SQIVND (reference sequence). CDR3: CASQGDRYGYTF. The CDR3 region has the DNA TGTGCCAGCCAGGGGGATCGCTATGGCTACACCTTC.

The chain is built from TRBV7-3 and TRBJ2-5, with 7 positions matching TRBD2. The V and J ends lost 2 bases and 5 bases, in that order; junction bases with no gene match: 5. Germline CDR1 and CDR2: SGHTA and FQGTGA. The CDR3 consists of 14 residues. The CDR3 region has the DNA TGTGCCAGCAGCTTAGTCGGGGGGTCTGAGACCCAGTACTTC. Translated: CASSLVGGSETQYF.

This clone was observed a handful of times. V is TRBV13 and J is TRBJ1-5, with D unresolved. This CDR3 is built from 12 residues. V lost 3 bases to trimming and J lost 4 bases, with 4 bases between them. Per the germline V gene, CDR1 is PRHDT and CDR2 is FYEKMQ (reference sequence). CDR3 in DNA: TGTGCCAGCAGCTTTTGGAATCAGCCCCAGCATTTT. This gives the protein CASSFWNQPQHF.

The V call is TRBV10-3, the J call TRBJ2-5, with 10 bases lining up with TRBD2. V lost 3 bases to trimming and J lost 4 bases; unmatched junction nucleotides: 5. CDR1 is ENHRY and CDR2 is SYGVKD in the germline V gene. This CDR3 has 15 amino acids. The CDR3 sequence: CAISDWASGRETQYF. CDR3 nucleotides: TGTGCCATCAGTGATTGGGCTAGCGGGAGAGAGACCCAGTACTTC.

The chain employs TRBV18 and TRBJ1-1, with TRBD1 identical over 8 bases. V gave up 1 base and J gave up 0 bases; unmatched junction bases: 10. This CDR3 spans 18 amino acids. CDR1 is KGHSH and CDR2 is LQKENI in the germline V gene. The CDR3 sequence: CASSPRTAGQGLNTEAFF. The CDR3 bases are TGTGCCAGCTCACCACGTACCGCTGGACAGGGACTGAACACTGAAGCTTTCTTT.

This chain links TRBV5-4 with TRBJ2-6; D is uncertain. Between the trimmed V and J ends, which lost 4 bases and 0 bases, there was a span of 8 bases. The CDR3 consists of 15 residues. CDR1 SGHNT and CDR2 YYREEE come from the germline V gene (reference sequence). DNA of the CDR3: TGTGCCAGCAGCCCCCCTATCTCTGGGGCCAACGTCCTGACTTTC. Translation: CASSPPISGANVLTF.

The J gene is TRBJ1-3, the V gene TRBV7-2, with 9 bases fitting TRBD1. Germline CDR1 SGHTA, CDR2 FQGNSA. This CDR3 is built from 14 residues. V dropped 5 bases and J dropped 2; count of bases not matched to a gene: 1. Written as DNA, the CDR3 is TGTGCCAGCAGCCGACAGGGGGCTGGAAACACCATATATTTT. Translated: CASSRQGAGNTIYF.

The chain uses TRBV9 and TRBJ1-2; D not certain. There are 15 residues in the CDR3. Germline loops: CDR1 SGDLS, CDR2 YYNGEE. Between the trimmed V and J ends, which lost 0 bases and 4 bases, there was a span of 13 bases. DNA of the CDR3: TGTGCCAGCAGCGTAGGCCGGGAATTAGGCTATGGCTACACCTTC. This encodes CASSVGRELGYGYTF.

This sequence joins TRBV9 and TRBJ1-2; D not resolved. Germline CDR1 and CDR2: SGDLS and YYNGEE. This CDR3 region has 13 residues. With 0 bases removed from V and 4 bases from J, the gap between germline ends came to 7 bases. The CDR3 reads CASSVEPAYGYTF. The CDR3 nucleotides are TGTGCCAGCAGCGTAGAACCTGCCTATGGCTACACCTTC.

The chain combines TRBV7-2 with TRBJ1-5, with no clear D. This CDR3 spans 15 amino acids. CDR1 is SGHTA, CDR2 FQGNSA, per germline. V was pared by 2 bases and J by 0 bases, with 8 bases between. The CDR3 reads CASSLMQDSNQPQHF. DNA for the CDR3: TGTGCCAGCAGCTTAATGCAGGATAGCAATCAGCCCCAGCATTTT.

The rearrangement joins TRBV29-1 to TRBJ2-7; TRBD1 matches at 9 bases. Losses at the gene ends were 6 bases for V and 3 bases for J; bases not matched to a gene: 6. There are 13 residues in the CDR3. Per germline, CDR1 SQVTM and CDR2 ANQGSEA. The CDR3 loop reads CSVGGTGIYEQYF. The CDR3 region has the DNA TGCAGCGTGGGCGGGACAGGGATCTACGAGCAGTACTTC.

This CDR3 reads CASSLDRRNNSPLHF. The CDR3 DNA sequence: TGTGCCAGCAGCTTAGACAGGCGCAATAATTCACCCCTCCACTTT. V is TRBV7-9 and J is TRBJ1-6; maybe TRBD1 (5 bases). V was shortened by 1 base and J by 5 bases, with 9 bases between the two germline ends. The CDR3 totals 15 residues. Germline V lookup: CDR1 SEHNR, CDR2 FQNEAQ (reference sequence).

This clone appeared a single time. This chain links TRBV27 with TRBJ2-2, with TRBD2 matching 13 bases. V gave up 5 bases and J gave up 3 bases; unmatched junction bases: 6. This CDR3 is built from 17 residues. Germline V gene data show CDR1 as MNHEY and CDR2 as SMNVEV (reference sequence). CDR3 DNA: TGTGCCAGCAGTGGGGGACTAGCGGGGTTATACACCGGGGAGCTGTTTTTT. It encodes CASSGGLAGLYTGELFF.

The V and J genes are TRBV9 and TRBJ2-7, with no clear D. Between the trimmed V and J ends, which lost 0 bases and 2 bases, there was a span of 6 bases. Germline loops: CDR1 SGDLS, CDR2 YYNGEE. CDR3 length equals 13 residues. CDR3 sequence: CASSVGAAYEQYF. As DNA, the CDR3 is TGTGCCAGCAGCGTAGGTGCAGCCTACGAGCAGTACTTC. The full variable domain, with the rest looked up from reference TRBV9 and TRBJ2-7, is DSGVTQTPKHLITATGQRVTLRCSPRSGDLSVYWYQQSLDQGLQFLIQYYNGEERAKGNILERFSAQQFPDLHSELNLSSLELGDSALYFCASSVGAAYEQYFGPGTRLTVT.

This clone qualifies as medium-sized. The V gene is TRBV6-4, the J gene TRBJ1-6; D is uncertain. Germline-derived CDR1 and CDR2 are MRHNA and SNTAGT. V was pared by 4 bases and J by 7 bases, with 8 bases between. The CDR3 spans 13 residues. CDR3 DNA: TGTGCCAGCAGTGGGAACATAAATTCACCCCTCCACTTT. This encodes CASSGNINSPLHF.

The CDR3 spells CASSFVSGAAYNEQFF. In DNA form, the CDR3 reads TGTGCCAGCAGCTTTGTATCGGGGGCCGCCTACAATGAGCAGTTCTTC. V usage is TRBV7-3 and J usage is TRBJ2-1; D may correspond to TRBD1 or TRBD2 (6 bases each). In germline, CDR1 is SGHTA, CDR2 FQGTGA. V was cut by 3 bases and J by 2 bases, with 14 bases left in between. The CDR3 length is 16 residues.

This clone was seen only once. This rearrangement joins TRBV5-8 to TRBJ1-5, with D perhaps TRBD1 (5 bases). Per the germline V gene, CDR1 is SGHTS and CDR2 is YDEGEE. V lost 1 base and J 2 bases, leaving 10 bases between the germline ends. CDR3 length equals 15 residues. The CDR3 loop is CASSLRRAGNQPQHF. The CDR3 nucleotides are TGTGCCAGCAGCTTGCGCAGGGCTGGCAATCAGCCCCAGCATTTT.

This clone was seen only once. V is TRBV2 and J is TRBJ1-6; TRBD1 might be the D (5 bases). Germline V lookup: CDR1 SNHLY, CDR2 FYNNEI. The CDR3 is 16 amino acids. V lost 6 bases to trimming and J lost 1 base, with 13 bases between them. The CDR3 protein is CASRRGPPSYNSPLHF. The CDR3 bases are TGTGCCAGCAGGAGGGGCCCCCCGTCCTATAATTCACCCCTCCACTTT.